This TCR beta chain was identified during a study of OX40 agonist ivuxolimab in advanced cancers. The wider study: The eligibility criteria allowed prior anti-PD-1, anti-PD-L1 or anti-CTLA-4 therapy, and roughly 39% had some. Regarding the study as a whole: Certain nonresponders likewise exhibited a low normalized T-cell clonal expansion. The 0.1-3.0 mg/kg partial responders had among the lowest clonal expansion.

Clones were sequenced by immunoSEQ multiplex PCR, and TCRdb holds only the in-frame ones, with some missing. Counted here are under 20,000 clones, approximately 85% occurring once; the ten biggest clones make up roughly two thirds. To note about this clone: No antigen is known for it.

The V end lost 1 base, the J end lost 2 bases, and 9 bases lay between the germline ends. In germline, CDR1 is ENHRY, CDR2 SYGVKD. This CDR3 comprises 16 residues. The sample in question was CD4+ or CD8+ T cells sorted from blood, obtained in a trial of the OX40 agonist ivuxolimab. The sequence was obtained from an adult with an advanced solid tumor such as melanoma, head and neck, liver or kidney cancer. The V call is TRBV10-3, the J call TRBJ1-6; D gene unclear. CDR3 protein: CAISELQSPYNSPLHF. For the CDR3, the DNA is TGTGCCATCAGTGAGTTGCAGAGTCCCTATAATTCACCCCTCCACTTT.